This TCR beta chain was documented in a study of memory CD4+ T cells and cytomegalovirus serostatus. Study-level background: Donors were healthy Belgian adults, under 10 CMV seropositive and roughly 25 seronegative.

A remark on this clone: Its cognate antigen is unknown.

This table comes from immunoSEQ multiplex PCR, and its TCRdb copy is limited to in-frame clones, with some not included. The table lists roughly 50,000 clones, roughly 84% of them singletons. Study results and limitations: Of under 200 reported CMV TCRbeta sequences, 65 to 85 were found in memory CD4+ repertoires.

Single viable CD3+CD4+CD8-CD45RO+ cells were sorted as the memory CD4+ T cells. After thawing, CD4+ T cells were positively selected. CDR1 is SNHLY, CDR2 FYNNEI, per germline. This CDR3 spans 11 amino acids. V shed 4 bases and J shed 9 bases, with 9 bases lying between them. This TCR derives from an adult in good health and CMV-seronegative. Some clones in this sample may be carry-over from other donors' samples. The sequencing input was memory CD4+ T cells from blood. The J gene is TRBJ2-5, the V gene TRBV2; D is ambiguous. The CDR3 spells CASSVGLAQYF. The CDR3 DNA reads TGTGCCAGCAGTGTGGGGTTGGCCCAGTACTTC.